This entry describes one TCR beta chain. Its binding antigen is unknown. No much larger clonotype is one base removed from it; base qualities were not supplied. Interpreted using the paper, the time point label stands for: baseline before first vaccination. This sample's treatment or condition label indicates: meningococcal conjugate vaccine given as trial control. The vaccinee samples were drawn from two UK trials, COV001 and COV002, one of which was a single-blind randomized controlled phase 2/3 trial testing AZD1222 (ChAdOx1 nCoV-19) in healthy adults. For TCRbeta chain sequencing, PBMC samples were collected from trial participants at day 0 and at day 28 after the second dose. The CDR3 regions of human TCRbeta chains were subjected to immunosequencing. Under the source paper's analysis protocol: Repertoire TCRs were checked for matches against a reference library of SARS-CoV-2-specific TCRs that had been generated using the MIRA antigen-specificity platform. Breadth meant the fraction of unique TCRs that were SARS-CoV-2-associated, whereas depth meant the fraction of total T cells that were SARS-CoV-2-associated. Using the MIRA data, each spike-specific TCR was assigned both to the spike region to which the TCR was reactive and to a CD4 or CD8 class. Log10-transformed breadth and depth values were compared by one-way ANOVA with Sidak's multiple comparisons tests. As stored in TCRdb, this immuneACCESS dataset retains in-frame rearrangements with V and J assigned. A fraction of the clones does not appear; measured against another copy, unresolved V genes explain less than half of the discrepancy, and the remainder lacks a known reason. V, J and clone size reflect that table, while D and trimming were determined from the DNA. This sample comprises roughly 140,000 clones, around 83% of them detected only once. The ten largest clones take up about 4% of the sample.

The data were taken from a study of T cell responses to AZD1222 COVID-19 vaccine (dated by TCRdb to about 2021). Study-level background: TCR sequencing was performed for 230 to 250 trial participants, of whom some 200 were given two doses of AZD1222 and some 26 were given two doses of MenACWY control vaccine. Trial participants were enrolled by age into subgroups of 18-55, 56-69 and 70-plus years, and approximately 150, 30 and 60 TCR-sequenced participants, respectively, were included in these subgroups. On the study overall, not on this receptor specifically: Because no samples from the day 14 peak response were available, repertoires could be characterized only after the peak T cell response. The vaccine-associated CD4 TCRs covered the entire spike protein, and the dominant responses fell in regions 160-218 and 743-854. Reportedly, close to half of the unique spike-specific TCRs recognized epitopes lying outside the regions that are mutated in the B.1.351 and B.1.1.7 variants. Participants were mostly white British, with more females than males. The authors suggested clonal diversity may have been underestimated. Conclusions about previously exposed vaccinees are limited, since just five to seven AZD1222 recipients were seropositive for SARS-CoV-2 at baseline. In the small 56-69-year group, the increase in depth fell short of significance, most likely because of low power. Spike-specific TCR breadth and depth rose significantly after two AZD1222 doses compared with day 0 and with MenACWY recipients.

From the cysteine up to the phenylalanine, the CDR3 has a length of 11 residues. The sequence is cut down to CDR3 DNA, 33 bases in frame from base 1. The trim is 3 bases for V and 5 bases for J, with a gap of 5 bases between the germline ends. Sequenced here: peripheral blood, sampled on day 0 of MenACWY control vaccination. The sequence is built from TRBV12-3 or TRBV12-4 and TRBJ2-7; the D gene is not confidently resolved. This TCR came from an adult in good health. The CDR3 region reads CASSFEHEQYF. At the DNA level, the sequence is TGTGCCAGCAGTTTCGAGCACGAGCAGTACTTC.